This T cell receptor beta chain was found in a study of graft-versus-host responses after intestinal transplantation. General study results and limits: Elevated graft-versus-host to host-versus-graft clonal ratios in allografts were recorded for patients with graft-donor T cell macrochimerism. Some GvH clones appeared in ileal mucosa or blood before recipient bone marrow.

In regard to this clone: Its antigen is not identified. Other nucleotide sequences from this sample produce the same CDR3.

This CDR3 spans 13 amino acids. V lost 3 bases, J lost 4 bases, and 1 base stayed unmatched. Germline CDR1 is LNHDA and CDR2 is SQIVND (reference sequence). Sequencing was performed with immunoSEQ multiplex PCR; in TCRdb, only in-frame clones are kept and a portion is missing. The table shows tens of thousands of clones, with 94% occurring only once. Material: unstimulated CD4+ T cells sorted from spleen or lymph node cells, obtained before transplant. The source of this sequence is a human donor who was the organ donor for an intestinal transplant. J is TRBJ1-1 and V is TRBV19; 8 bases are shared with TRBD1. CDR3 region: CASSIDRGTEAFF. CDR3 sequence (DNA): TGTGCCAGTAGTATCGACAGGGGCACTGAAGCTTTCTTT. Drawing the rest from reference TRBV19 and TRBJ1-1, the complete variable domain is DGGITQSPKYLFRKEGQNVTLSCEQNLNHDAMYWYRQDPGQGLRLIYYSQIVNDFQKGDIAEGYSVSREKKESFPLTVTSAQKNPTAFYLCASSIDRGTEAFFGQGTRLTVV.